These 26 T cell receptor beta chains share one sample of origin, sequenced in a study of T cell changes during pregnancy in multiple sclerosis. Produced via immunoSEQ multiplex PCR; TCRdb's table is partial and in-frame only. Here the sample spans about 67,000 clones, roughly 92% being singletons. Material: peripheral blood, obtained in the second trimester of pregnancy. The receptor source for this set is a female donor with multiple sclerosis, enrolled in a pregnancy study.

The chain links TRBV14 to TRBJ1-1, with D maybe TRBD1 (6 bases). This CDR3 region has 15 residues. V was clipped by 1 base and J by 1 base, with 10 bases between them. Germline V gene data show CDR1 as SGHDN and CDR2 as FVKESK. The DNA for the CDR3 is TGTGCCAGCAGCCAAGTCCACAGGGCGAACACTGAAGCTTTCTTT. It yields the protein CASSQVHRANTEAFF.

V is TRBV2 and J is TRBJ2-5; TRBD1 might be the D (6 bases). The germline gives CDR1 SNHLY, CDR2 FYNNEI. V shed 6 bases and J shed 5 bases, with 10 bases lying between them. This CDR3 has 12 amino acids. The CDR3: CASRGDTETQYF. For the CDR3, the DNA is TGTGCCAGCAGGGGGGACACTGAGACCCAGTACTTC.

The rearrangement links TRBV19 to TRBJ1-2; no clear D. The CDR3 spans 14 residues. The V end lost 1 base, the J end lost 8 bases, and 14 bases lay between the germline ends. Germline V lookup: CDR1 LNHDA, CDR2 SQIVND (reference sequence). CDR3: CASSIGGIEGGYTF. The CDR3, as DNA: TGTGCCAGTAGTATAGGTGGCATCGAGGGAGGCTACACCTTC.

The chain uses TRBV5-1 and TRBJ2-3; possible D gene TRBD2, 5 bases. CDR1 is SGHRS, CDR2 YFSETQ, per germline. V shed 0 bases and J shed 6 bases, with 17 bases lying between them. CDR3 length: 16 amino acids. The CDR3 sequence: CASSLVKLDLSDTQYF. In DNA, the CDR3 is TGCGCCAGCAGCTTGGTTAAACTAGATTTATCGGATACGCAGTATTTT. Full variable domain (rest looked up from reference TRBV5-1 and TRBJ2-3): KAGVTQTPRYLIKTRGQQVTLSCSPISGHRSVSWYQQTPGQGLQFLFEYFSETQRNKGNFPGRFSGRQFSNSRSEMNVSTLELGDSALYLCASSLVKLDLSDTQYFGPGTRLTVL.

The chain is built from TRBV7-8 and TRBJ2-1; 12 bases line up with TRBD2. This CDR3 has 18 amino acids. J lost 7 bases, V lost 2 bases, and 12 bases had no gene match. The germline V gene has CDR1 SGHVS and CDR2 FQNEAQ. The CDR3 DNA sequence: TGTGCCAGCAGCTTAAGGAGGCTAGCGGGGGGGAAGGGGAATGAGCAGTTCTTC. It encodes CASSLRRLAGGKGNEQFF.

The rearrangement joins TRBV19 to TRBJ1-3; tentative D call: TRBD1 (6 bases). CDR3 length: 13 amino acids. Trimming pared 9 bases from V and 4 bases from J, leaving 13 bases between. CDR1 is LNHDA and CDR2 is SQIVND in the germline V gene (reference sequence). CDR3 sequence reads: CASRGTPGNTIYF. The CDR3 DNA reads TGTGCCAGCAGAGGGACACCCGGAAACACCATATATTTT.

This clone was found a few times. The genes are TRBV12-5 and TRBJ2-5, with D unclear. Germline V lookup: CDR1 LGHNT, CDR2 FRNRAP. V was shortened by 6 bases and J by 5 bases, with 7 bases between the two germline ends. The CDR3 extends over 11 amino acids. CDR3 region: CASGTWETQYF. CDR3 nucleotides: TGTGCTAGTGGGACATGGGAGACCCAGTACTTC.

The chain joins TRBV27 to TRBJ2-5, with D possibly being TRBD2 (7 bases). The CDR3 has 15 amino acids. Germline V lookup: CDR1 MNHEY, CDR2 SMNVEV (reference sequence). Trimming left V 3 bases short and J 5 bases short, with 16 bases between. CDR3 residues: CASSLGGGFVETQYF. The CDR3 region has the DNA TGTGCCAGCAGTTTGGGAGGGGGTTTTGTTGAGACCCAGTACTTC.

The genes are TRBV4-3 and TRBJ1-3; no reliable D call. Per germline, CDR1 LGHNA and CDR2 YSLEER. This CDR3 region has 13 residues. CDR3 sequence: CAAGGSVGNTIYF. Written as DNA, the CDR3 is TGCGCAGCTGGAGGGAGCGTGGGAAACACCATATATTTT.

A single count supports this clone. V is TRBV5-4 and J is TRBJ2-5; a possible D gene is TRBD2 (7 bases). Germline V gene data show CDR1 as SGHNT and CDR2 as YYREEE (reference sequence). The CDR3 contains 15 residues. Trimming took off 3 bases at V and 0 bases at J, with 12 bases between the two ends. The DNA for the CDR3 is TGTGCCAGCAGCTATGGCGGGGGCGACCAAGAGACCCAGTACTTC. Translated: CASSYGGGDQETQYF.

This clone was counted only a few times. This chain links TRBV6-1 with TRBJ1-5, with D possibly TRBD1 on 6 matching bases. Trimming left V 6 bases short and J 0 bases short, with 9 bases between. The germline CDR1 and CDR2 sequences are MNHNS and SASEGT. CDR3 size: 14 residues. In nucleotides, the CDR3 is TGTGCCAGCAGGTGGACAGATAGCAATCAGCCCCAGCATTTT. Translated, it gives CASRWTDSNQPQHF.

The J gene is TRBJ2-5, the V gene TRBV7-9, with D unresolved. CDR3 length: 14 amino acids. Trimming pared 4 bases from V and 1 base from J, leaving 10 bases between. The V gene's germline CDR1 is SEHNR and CDR2 FQNEAQ (reference sequence). DNA for the CDR3: TGTGCCAGCAGCTCCCCCTGGAGCCAAGAGACCCAGTACTTC. Translation gives CASSSPWSQETQYF.

V gene TRBV29-1 combines with J gene TRBJ2-5; 8 bases line up with TRBD2. V was pared by 2 bases and J by 4 bases, with 18 bases of the junction left unmatched. The CDR3 is 18 residues long. CDR1 SQVTM and CDR2 ANQGSEA come from the germline V gene. DNA for the CDR3: TGCAGCGTTGAAACCAACTATGGACTAGCCCGTTCCGGAGAGACCCAGTACTTC. It is translated as CSVETNYGLARSGETQYF.

V usage is TRBV30 and J usage is TRBJ2-2; a weak D match, TRBD2 (5 bases). The CDR3 spans 13 residues. V was shortened by 2 bases and J by 6 bases, with 10 bases between the two germline ends. Germline V lookup: CDR1 GTSNPN, CDR2 SVGIG (reference sequence). CDR3 sequence (DNA): TGTGCCTGGAGTATGCTAGCCGCCGGGGAGCTGTTTTTT. As protein: CAWSMLAAGELFF.

V is TRBV19 and J is TRBJ1-2, with D tentatively TRBD1 (6 bases). The CDR3 sequence is 17 residues long. The V gene lost 7 bases and the J gene lost 6 bases, with 27 bases spanning the gap. Germline V gene lookup returns CDR1 LNHDA and CDR2 SQIVND (reference sequence). In DNA, the CDR3 is TGTGCCAGTAACCCCGGACAGATTGTTGGCCATATGAATGGCTACACCTTC. This encodes CASNPGQIVGHMNGYTF.

This clone was observed a single time. The chain recombines TRBV4-1 with TRBJ2-3; TRBD2 matches 8 bases. Unmatched junction bases numbered 8, after V lost 4 bases and J lost 2 bases. In germline, CDR1 is MGHRA, CDR2 YSYEKL. The CDR3 has 16 amino acids. CDR3 nucleotide sequence: TGCGCCAGCAGCCTTGAAGCGGGGGCCTCCACAGATACGCAGTATTTT. Its protein product is CASSLEAGASTDTQYF.

This chain links TRBV7-9 with TRBJ1-4, with 8 bases that match TRBD1. The CDR3 is made up of 15 amino acids. Germline V CDR1 and CDR2: SEHNR, FQNEAQ (reference sequence). The J segment lost 4 bases and the V segment lost 6 bases, leaving 7 bases of the junction unmatched. CDR3 protein: CASRPGQGNNEKLFF. CDR3 coding DNA: TGTGCCAGCAGACCCGGACAGGGTAATAATGAAAAACTGTTTTTT.

The rearrangement joins TRBV6-8 to TRBJ2-7; 7 bases fit TRBD2. Germline-derived CDR1 and CDR2 are MNHGY and SAAAGT. The CDR3 totals 13 residues. V was pared by 8 bases and J by 3 bases, with 7 bases of the junction left unmatched. The CDR3 region has the DNA TGTGCCAGCCGCGGTCGCGGGAGCTACGAGCAGTACTTC. Translating gives CASRGRGSYEQYF.

The rearrangement uses TRBV7-9 and TRBJ2-7, with a possible D match to TRBD1 (5 bases). This CDR3 contains 11 residues. The germline CDR1 and CDR2 sequences are SEHNR and FQNEAQ (reference sequence). Trimming removed 5 bases from V and 8 bases from J, with 10 bases in between. CDR3 in DNA: TGTGCCAGCAGCCGAGACAGTAAGCAGTACTTC. It yields the protein CASSRDSKQYF.

The chain employs TRBV6-5 and TRBJ1-2; 9 bases are a match to TRBD1. The CDR3 extends over 15 amino acids. Germline loops: CDR1 MNHEY, CDR2 SVGAGI. Trimming took 1 base from V and 3 from J; bases not matched to a gene: 3. The CDR3, as DNA: TGTGCCAGCAGTTACTTAACAGGGGGCGACTATGGCTACACCTTC. It specifies CASSYLTGGDYGYTF.

J is TRBJ2-1 and V is TRBV19; 9 nucleotides agree with TRBD1. J gave up 4 bases and V 7 bases, and 8 bases lay outside the gene matches. Germline CDR1 LNHDA, CDR2 SQIVND (reference sequence). The length of the CDR3 is 15 residues. The CDR3 protein is CASKADRGTYNEQFF. The CDR3 coding sequence is TGTGCCAGTAAAGCCGACAGGGGGACATACAATGAGCAGTTCTTC.

This clone was seen a few times. This sequence joins TRBV10-3 and TRBJ1-2; 7 nucleotides align to TRBD1. The CDR3 spans 15 residues. Looked up from germline, CDR1 is ENHRY and CDR2 is SYGVKD. Trimming at V came to 5 bases and at J to 8 bases, leaving 14 bases not matched to a gene. CDR3 in DNA: TGTGCCATCAGTCCCGAGACAGGGATGGTTTGGGGCTACACCTTC. It yields the protein CAISPETGMVWGYTF.

The sample holds one count of this clone. The rearrangement uses TRBV7-2 and TRBJ1-2, with TRBD1 matching over 9 bases. Germline V gives CDR1 SGHTA, CDR2 FQGNSA. The CDR3 is 15 residues long. J was trimmed by 4 bases and V by 5 bases; bases with no gene match: 8. In DNA form, the CDR3 reads TGTGCCAGCAGCCCCAGGACAGGGGCTGGCTATGGCTACACCTTC. As protein: CASSPRTGAGYGYTF.

This rearrangement joins TRBV5-1 to TRBJ2-1; possibly TRBD2 for D (6 bases). Germline V gene data show CDR1 as SGHRS and CDR2 as YFSETQ. V was cut by 2 bases and J by 5 bases, with 14 bases left in between. This CDR3 spans 15 amino acids. CDR3 amino acids: CASSFIGTGNNEQFF. The CDR3, as DNA: TGCGCCAGCAGCTTTATAGGGACTGGTAACAATGAGCAGTTCTTC.

The rearrangement joins TRBV6-1 to TRBJ2-2, with 9 bases matching TRBD1. This CDR3 spans 16 amino acids. Germline V CDR1 and CDR2: MNHNS, SASEGT. V shed 3 bases and J 6 bases; nucleotides not matched to a gene: 8. Written as DNA, the CDR3 is TGTGCCAGCAGTGAGGTCCCGGACAGGGGTCCCGGGGAGCTGTTTTTT. Protein product: CASSEVPDRGPGELFF.

This clone was found once. The chain is built from TRBV5-1 and TRBJ1-4; TRBD1 matches at 7 bases. V trimming: 4 bases; J trimming: 5 bases; junction bases outside the gene matches: 8. There are 15 residues in the CDR3. The germline V gene encodes CDR1 SGHRS and CDR2 YFSETQ. The CDR3 sequence: CASSVRTGTNEKLFF. For the CDR3, the DNA is TGCGCCAGCAGCGTCAGGACAGGCACGAATGAAAAACTGTTTTTT.